This T cell receptor beta chain was identified in a study of cytomegalovirus exposure and HLA in healthy donors. The PCR contained 60 Vbeta and 13 Jbeta primers. Profiled with immunoSEQ multiplex PCR; TCRdb holds only in-frame clones, not every one. The sample contains nearly 200,000 clones, 60% to 80% of which appear only once. The germline V gene has CDR1 SGHRS and CDR2 YFSETQ. Trimming took off 0 bases at V and 5 bases at J, with 8 bases between the two ends. CDR3 length equals 13 residues. This receptor was taken from a woman younger than 45 in good health and CMV-seropositive. The sequenced sample consisted of PBMCs. The chain recombines TRBV5-1 with TRBJ2-5, with TRBD1 as a possible D gene (6 bases). The CDR3 DNA follows: TGCGCCAGCAGCTTGGCGCAGGGGGAGACCCAGTACTTC. Its protein product is CASSLAQGETQYF. The entire variable domain, with the rest obtained from reference TRBV5-1 and TRBJ2-5, is as follows: KAGVTQTPRYLIKTRGQQVTLSCSPISGHRSVSWYQQTPGQGLQFLFEYFSETQRNKGNFPGRFSGRQFSNSRSEMNVSTLELGDSALYLCASSLAQGETQYFGPGTRLLVL.